Listed here is a single T cell receptor beta chain. Antigen unknown. Barcoded TCR alpha and TCR beta cDNA libraries with UMIs came from 5'RACE using constant-segment primers. A single record per CDR3 protein comes from TCRdb applying MiXCR to the 5' RACE reads. Of just over 60,000 distinct CDR3 sequences in the sample, approximately 9% are singletons; the top ten hold 1.1%. CDR1 and CDR2 (germline): SGHTA, FQGTGA. CDR3 length equals 15 residues. V gave up 1 base and J gave up 8 bases, with 12 bases separating them. The data were obtained in a study of T-cell memory formation after mild COVID-19. At the level of the study: Clusters were largely donor specific. Notes on the study in general: Later expanders leaned CD4+, whereas day 15 to 85 contracting clones were balanced CD4/CD8. CD8+ contracting clones occupied EMRA, while CD4+ ones occupied mainly CM and EM.

Sequenced sample: PBMCs or a T cell subset sorted from them (not recorded which). This receptor was obtained from a man aged 18 to 29 who had mild COVID-19 (a few samples of this study predate the infection). Cell type and time point are not known. V is TRBV7-3 and J is TRBJ1-6, with D perhaps TRBD1 (5 bases). CDR3 region: CASSLSGTPYSPLHF. The CDR3 DNA reads as TGTGCCAGCAGCTTAAGCGGGACTCCCTATTCACCCCTCCACTTT.